Below, 26 T cell receptor beta chains from the same sample are listed, as sequenced in a study of breast tumors, draining lymph nodes, adjacent tissues. TCRdb used MiXCR to reprocess the multiplex PCR reads, holding one entry per CDR3 protein. Of tens of thousands of distinct CDR3 sequences detected, roughly 40% appear once; the ten largest clones hold about 10%. Sequencing used breast tumor tissue. Receptors originate from a female donor with breast cancer. Some clones in this sample may be carry-over from other donors' samples.

The V gene is TRBV4-1, the J gene TRBJ2-5, with D hard to call. The CDR3 length is 13 residues. Deletions cut 3 bases from V and 4 bases from J, with 9 bases between. Germline assignment: CDR1 MGHRA and CDR2 YSYEKL. CDR3 in amino acids: CASSHPGLETQYF. For the CDR3, the DNA is TGCGCCAGCAGCCACCCAGGCCTAGAGACCCAGTACTTC.

The sample holds many counts of this clonotype. Just one base apart from a much larger clone, this may be a read error. The gene calls are TRBV20-1 and TRBJ2-5; D not resolved. Germline CDR1 DFQATT, CDR2 SNEGSKA (reference sequence). This CDR3 is 12 amino acids long. The CDR3 DNA reads TGCAGTGCTAGTTTCAGACAAGAGACCCCGTACTTC. Amino acid sequence: CSASFRQETPYF.

In the case of this clonotype: At one end, the junction sequence differs from germline, possibly due to a read error. The CDR3 DNA sequence: TGTGCCAGCAGTCCCCAGCGACCCCAAGGGACCCAGTACTTC. Amino acids: CASSPQRPQGTQYF. The chain couples TRBV6-5 to TRBJ2-5; no clear D gene. CDR3 length equals 14 residues. Looked up from germline, CDR1 is MNHEY and CDR2 is SVGAGI.

The V and J genes are TRBV5-6 and TRBJ2-5; TRBD1 agrees at 8 bases. This CDR3 has 18 amino acids. CDR1 is SGHDT, CDR2 YYEEEE, per germline. The junction had 19 bases not matched to a gene; V was cut back by 4 bases and J by 5 bases. CDR3 amino acids: CASSPDRARANTGETQYF. For the CDR3, the DNA is TGTGCCAGCAGCCCGGACAGGGCTCGGGCGAACACCGGGGAGACCCAGTACTTC.

As to this clonotype: A read error may explain this, as a much larger clone is one base away. The rearrangement links TRBV6-2 or TRBV6-3 to TRBJ2-3; the D is unclear. CDR3 length: 14 amino acids. CDR1 is MNHEY and CDR2 is SVGEGT in the germline V gene. V was shortened by 8 bases and J by 0 bases, with 12 bases between the two germline ends. In DNA form, the CDR3 reads TGTGCCAGCTGTATGGTCTGGAGCACAGATACGCAGTATTTT. The encoded protein is CASCMVWSTDTQYF.

Of note for this clonotype: A read error may explain this, as a much larger clone is one base away. CDR3 in DNA: TGTGCCAGCAGTCCCCAGGGGTCGGCCTACGAGCAGTACTTC. This translates into CASSPQGSAYEQYF. This chain joins TRBV6-1 and TRBJ2-7; D possibly corresponds to TRBD1 (6 bases). Germline-derived CDR1 and CDR2 are MNHNS and SASEGT. V was clipped by 5 bases and J by 2 bases, with 13 bases between them. The CDR3 has 14 amino acids.

This clonotype rates as medium-sized. The V and J genes are TRBV29-1 and TRBJ1-2, with D unresolved. CDR1 is SQVTM, CDR2 ANQGSEA, per germline. CDR3 length: 14 amino acids. Deletions cut 4 bases from V and 0 bases from J, with 12 bases between. CDR3: CSVGEDASNYGYTF. The CDR3 DNA is TGCAGCGTTGGAGAGGACGCCTCTAACTATGGCTACACCTTC.

This clonotype was recorded at least ten times. The J gene is TRBJ1-5, the V gene TRBV28; D is uncertain. This CDR3 has 15 residues. The germline V gene has CDR1 MDHEN and CDR2 SYDVKM. V was cut by 2 bases and J by 5 bases, with 13 bases left in between. The CDR3 coding sequence is TGTGCCAGCAGTTTAGTGGGTGTTGGCGATCAGCCCCAGCATTTT. Translation: CASSLVGVGDQPQHF.

This clonotype occurred many times. The chain recombines TRBV5-1 with TRBJ2-2; either TRBD1 or TRBD2 may supply D (5 bases each). CDR1 and CDR2 (germline): SGHRS, YFSETQ. Trimming cost V 7 bases and J 3 bases, with 16 bases left between them. The length of the CDR3 is 15 residues. Here the CDR3 DNA reads TGCGCCAGCCGGGACCCATTAGGGGACACCGGGGAGCTGTTTTTT. Amino acid sequence: CASRDPLGDTGELFF.

This clonotype is medium-sized in the sample. The chain uses TRBV25-1 and TRBJ2-3; D is possibly TRBD2 (5 bases). Per germline, CDR1 MGHDK and CDR2 SYGVNS. Trimming cost V 2 bases and J 2 bases, with 14 bases left between them. CDR3 length equals 16 residues. DNA of the CDR3: TGTGCCAGCAGTGAAGCGGTAGCGAGGATCACAGATACGCAGTATTTT. Translating gives CASSEAVARITDTQYF.

This clonotype was seen repeatedly, ten times or more. With a much larger clone just one base away, this may be a read error. A read error is likely, as this CDR3 ends without the conserved phenylalanine or tryptophan. The chain links TRBV7-8 to TRBJ2-5, with no clear D. Trimming removed 4 bases from V and 6 bases from J, with 15 bases in between. The CDR3 loop spans 14 amino acids. The V gene's germline CDR1 is SGHVS and CDR2 FQNEAQ. This CDR3 reads CASSSIEPPKTQYL. The DNA for the CDR3 is TGTGCCAGCAGCTCCATAGAGCCCCCCAAGACCCAGTACCTC.

Notes on this clonotype: No conserved phenylalanine or tryptophan ends this CDR3, so it is likely a read error. The DNA is omitted, as the CDR3 cannot be located on it reliably, and the CDR3 follows TCRdb's listing. The chain combines TRBV24-1 with TRBJ1-5. The length of the CDR3 is 9 amino acids, counting both ends. Germline V gives CDR1 KGHDR, CDR2 SFDVKD. The CDR3 region is CATSDFVVA.

This clonotype came up once. The DNA is left out, because the CDR3 cannot be placed on it with certainty; the CDR3 is given as TCRdb lists it. The chain uses TRBV5-5 and TRBJ2-5; the table calls TRBD2, which could not be checked here. The germline CDR1 and CDR2 sequences are SGHKS and YYEKEE (reference sequence). From its first to its last residue, the CDR3 has 22 amino acids. This CDR3 reads CASSFYICSARPRTGVQETQYF.

Here the CDR3 DNA reads TGTGCCAGCAGCCAACATTGGGCCGGGAATTCACCCCTCCACTTT. Protein: CASSQHWAGNSPLHF. The rearrangement joins TRBV3-1 to TRBJ1-6, with D unresolved. The CDR3 covers 15 residues. Trimming shortened V by 2 bases and J by 7 bases, and 12 bases separated the two germline ends. Germline V gene lookup returns CDR1 LGHDT and CDR2 YNNKEL (reference sequence).

This clonotype was seen at least ten times. This sequence joins TRBV14 and TRBJ2-3; 8 bases agree with TRBD2. In germline, CDR1 is SGHDN, CDR2 FVKESK. This CDR3 contains 16 residues. V trimming: 4 bases; J trimming: 3 bases; junction bases outside the gene matches: 9. In DNA, the CDR3 is TGTGCCAGCAGCCTACGTCAGCGGGAGCGGACAGATACGCAGTATTTT. Translation gives CASSLRQRERTDTQYF.

The table lists this clonotype with many counts. This chain joins TRBV30 and TRBJ1-4; 12 bases align to TRBD1. Germline V gene lookup returns CDR1 GTSNPN and CDR2 SVGIG (reference sequence). The CDR3 sequence is 16 residues long. The V and J ends lost 5 bases and 7 bases, in that order; junction bases with no gene match: 11. CDR3 loop: CAWSGTGGGRGEKLFF. In nucleotides, the CDR3 is TGTGCCTGGTCCGGGACAGGGGGCGGAAGAGGTGAAAAACTGTTTTTT.

This clonotype was counted many times. The V call is TRBV6-6, the J call TRBJ2-3; D gene unclear. The CDR3 is 14 amino acids. V lost 9 bases and J 4 bases, leaving 17 bases between the germline ends. Germline V gene sequence: CDR1 MNHNY, CDR2 SVGAGI (reference sequence). Here the CDR3 reads CASRPGVGADTQYF. CDR3 DNA: TGTGCCAGTCGACCGGGCGTTGGGGCAGATACGCAGTATTTT.

This rearrangement joins TRBV7-6 to TRBJ2-5; D is possibly TRBD1 (7 bases). CDR1 is SGHVS and CDR2 is FNYEAQ in the germline V gene. Trimming took 5 bases from V and 0 from J, leaving 22 bases between them. CDR3 size: 18 residues. CDR3 coding DNA: TGTGCCAGCAGCACTACAGGGGCGGAGGGCCGTGACCAAGAGACCCAGTACTTC. This sequence encodes CASSTTGAEGRDQETQYF.

On this clonotype: Since a much larger clone is just one base distant, this may be a read error. This chain links TRBV6-2 or TRBV6-3 with TRBJ2-1, with a tentative D call TRBD1 (5 bases). The CDR3 totals 14 residues. CDR1 is MNHEY and CDR2 is SVGEGT in the germline V gene. The CDR3 DNA reads TGTGCCAGCAGTGACAGTGACTCCTACAATGAGCAGTCCTTC. Protein product: CASSDSDSYNEQSF.

The CDR3 spells CASSFQGNSNEQFF. In DNA form, the CDR3 reads TGTGCCAGCAGCTTTCAAGGAAACTCCAATGAGCAGTTCTTC. The gene calls are TRBV7-9 and TRBJ2-1; D uncertain. Germline assignment: CDR1 SEHNR and CDR2 FQNEAQ (reference sequence). This CDR3 comprises 14 residues. Trimming left V 3 bases short and J 6 bases short, with 12 bases between.

This clonotype is labeled as medium-sized. The V call is TRBV7-3, the J call TRBJ2-3; D is unclear. V lost 4 bases to trimming and J lost 6 bases, with 8 bases between them. The CDR3 length is 12 residues. CDR1 and CDR2 (germline): SGHTA, FQGTGA. CDR3 in amino acids: CASSSTSDTQYF. The CDR3 DNA sequence: TGTGCCAGCAGCTCCACCTCCGATACGCAGTATTTT.

The sample holds many counts of this clonotype. The chain is built from TRBV20-1 and TRBJ2-3, with D possibly being TRBD2 (6 bases). CDR3 size: 13 residues. V was cut by 3 bases and J by 6 bases, with 13 bases left in between. CDR1 is DFQATT and CDR2 is SNEGSKA in the germline V gene (reference sequence). The CDR3 region has the DNA TGCAGTGCTAGGCCTTGGGGGGAGGATACGCAGTATTTT. As protein: CSARPWGEDTQYF.

In regard to this clonotype: One base away lies a much larger clone, so this may be a sequencing read error. This chain connects TRBV28 to TRBJ2-7; no definite D call. The CDR3 runs 12 residues. Trimming took 8 bases from V and 3 from J, leaving 11 bases between them. CDR1 and CDR2 from the germline V gene are MDHEN and SYDVKM. This chain's CDR3 is CASGGKLYEQYF. The CDR3 coding sequence is TGTGCCAGCGGTGGGAAACTCTACGAGCAGTACTTC.

In its sample, this clonotype was seen many times. The chain recombines TRBV7-2 with TRBJ2-5; 14 positions match TRBD2. Trimming took 4 bases from V and 4 from J; bases not matched to a gene: 5. CDR1 is SGHTA, CDR2 FQGNSA, per germline. The CDR3 consists of 16 residues. The CDR3 region is CASSSGTSGSSETQYF. The CDR3 bases are TGTGCCAGCAGCTCGGGGACTAGCGGGAGTTCAGAGACCCAGTACTTC. The full variable domain, rest sourced from reference TRBV7-2 and TRBJ2-5, is GAGVSQSPSNKVTEKGKDVELRCDPISGHTALYWYRQSLGQGLEFLIYFQGNSAPDKSGLPSDRFSAERTGGSVSTLTIQRTQQEDSAVYLCASSSGTSGSSETQYFGPGTRLLVL.

This clonotype has ten or more counts. The chain has TRBV6-1 and TRBJ2-1, with 10 positions matching TRBD1. The V segment lost 7 bases and the J segment 5 bases; nucleotides outside the gene matches: 8. The CDR3 spans 15 residues. Germline CDR1 reads MNHNS; CDR2 reads SASEGT. The CDR3 nucleotides read TGTGCCAGCAAGAACCCCGGGACAGGGGACAATGAGCAGTTCTTC. The encoded protein is CASKNPGTGDNEQFF.

This clonotype was observed a few times. A much larger clonotype is one base distant, so this may be a read error. This chain uses TRBV5-8 with TRBJ2-1; D possibly corresponds to TRBD2 (6 bases). Germline V gives CDR1 SGHTS, CDR2 YDEGEE. The CDR3 runs 15 residues. Trimming took 5 bases from V and 1 from J, leaving 13 bases between them. The CDR3 DNA follows: TGTGCCAGCAGACAGGCGGGAACTTCCTACAATGAGCAGTTCTTC. This translates into CASRQAGTSYNEQFF.